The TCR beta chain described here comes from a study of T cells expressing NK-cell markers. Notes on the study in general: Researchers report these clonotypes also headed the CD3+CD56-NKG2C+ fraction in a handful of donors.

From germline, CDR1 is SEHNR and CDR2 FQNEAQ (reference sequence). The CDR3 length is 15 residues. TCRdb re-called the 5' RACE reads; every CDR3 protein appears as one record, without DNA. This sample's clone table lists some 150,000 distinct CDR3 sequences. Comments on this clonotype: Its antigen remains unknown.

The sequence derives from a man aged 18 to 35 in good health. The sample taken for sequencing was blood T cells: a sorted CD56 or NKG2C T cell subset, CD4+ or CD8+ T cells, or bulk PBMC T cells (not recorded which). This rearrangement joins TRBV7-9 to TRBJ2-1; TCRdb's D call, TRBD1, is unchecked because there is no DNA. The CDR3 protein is CASTKAVASGDEQFF.